A single sample is the source of the 30 T cell receptor beta chains below, sequenced in a study of T cell responses to AZD1222 COVID-19 vaccine. Measured with immunoSEQ multiplex PCR; TCRdb has only the in-frame clones, and not every one. The table lists about 120,000 clones, approximately 90% of them singletons. The sample consisted of peripheral blood, taken 28 days after the second AZD1222 dose. The receptors shown here come from an adult who received the AZD1222 COVID-19 vaccine.

J is TRBJ2-1 and V is TRBV4-1; D is possibly TRBD2 (6 bases). Germline lookup yields CDR1 MGHRA and CDR2 YSYEKL. V was clipped by 3 bases and J by 4 bases, with 16 bases between them. The CDR3 has 16 residues. The CDR3 loop is CASSQANLGSYNEQFF. The CDR3 region has the DNA TGCGCCAGCAGCCAGGCCAACCTCGGGAGTTACAATGAGCAGTTCTTC.

This clone has just one count. This chain links TRBV19 with TRBJ1-6, with D unresolved. The CDR3 totals 16 residues. CDR1 is LNHDA, CDR2 SQIVND, per germline (reference sequence). V lost 7 bases to trimming and J lost 10 bases, with 23 bases between them. The DNA of the CDR3 is TGTGCCAGTACCTCTCAAACCCAGGTGGGTGGATCACCCCTCCACTTT. This sequence encodes CASTSQTQVGGSPLHF.

The chain is built from TRBV29-1 and TRBJ1-4; weak D call: TRBD1 (5 bases). Germline V gives CDR1 SQVTM, CDR2 ANQGSEA. The CDR3 is made up of 13 amino acids. The ends were cut back, 7 bases at V and 8 bases at J, with 17 bases in the middle. The CDR3: CSGRRGGSEKLFF. CDR3 in DNA: TGCAGCGGCCGGAGGGGCGGCTCCGAAAAACTGTTTTTT. Full variable domain (remainder filled in from reference TRBV29-1 and TRBJ1-4): SAVISQKPSRDICQRGTSLTIQCQVDSQVTMMFWYRQQPGQSLTLIATANQGSEATYESGFVIDKFPISRPNLTFSTLTVSNMSPEDSSIYLCSGRRGGSEKLFFGSGTQLSVL.

The chain employs TRBV5-8 and TRBJ1-3; 9 nucleotides align to TRBD1. Germline CDR1 is SGHTS and CDR2 is YDEGEE. The trim removed 4 bases at V and 0 bases at J, leaving 5 bases unmatched. This CDR3 is 16 amino acids long. The CDR3 spells CASSTETGGSGNTIYF. The DNA of the CDR3 is TGTGCCAGCAGCACCGAGACAGGGGGCTCTGGAAACACCATATATTTT.

The count of this clone is one. The V gene is TRBV6-5, the J gene TRBJ2-7, with 16 bases aligning to TRBD2. This CDR3 contains 16 residues. The junction had 5 bases not matched to a gene; V was cut back by 2 bases and J by 7 bases. The V gene's germline CDR1 is MNHEY and CDR2 SVGAGI. CDR3 DNA: TGTGCCAGCAGTTACGGGACTAGCGGGGGGGCCCGGGAGCAGTACTTC. As protein: CASSYGTSGGAREQYF.

This clone appeared a few times. The chain combines TRBV20-1 with TRBJ1-2; D is unclear. The germline V gene encodes CDR1 DFQATT and CDR2 SNEGSKA (reference sequence). There are 11 residues in the CDR3. Deletions cut 3 bases from V and 6 bases from J, with 8 bases between. CDR3 sequence: CSARAANGYTF. For the CDR3, the DNA is TGCAGTGCTAGGGCAGCTAATGGCTACACCTTC.

V gene TRBV3-1 (or the pseudogene TRBV3-2) combines with J gene TRBJ2-7; 10 nucleotides align to TRBD1. V trimming: 4 bases; J trimming: 4 bases; junction bases outside the gene matches: 10. CDR1 and CDR2 (germline): LGHDT, YNNKEL (reference sequence). The CDR3 extends over 16 amino acids. The DNA of the CDR3 is TGTGCCAGCAGCCTTTTTGGACAGGGGGGAGGGTACGAGCAGTACTTC. It translates to CASSLFGQGGGYEQYF.

The chain employs TRBV28 and TRBJ1-5; 11 bases map to TRBD1. J was trimmed by 4 bases and V by 1 base; bases with no gene match: 9. Germline assignment: CDR1 MDHEN and CDR2 SYDVKM. This CDR3 is built from 18 residues. CDR3 in amino acids: CASSLFGQGAIGNQPQHF. The CDR3 DNA reads as TGTGCCAGCAGTTTATTTGGACAGGGGGCAATTGGGAATCAGCCCCAGCATTTT.

Note on this clone: The junction does not match germline at one end; this may be a read error. J is TRBJ2-1 and V is TRBV7-8; TRBD1 agrees at 11 bases. The germline CDR1 and CDR2 sequences are SGHVS and FQNEAQ. The CDR3 covers 14 residues. The CDR3 here is CASSLDGRTGGRIF. Here the CDR3 DNA reads TGTGCCAGCAGCTTAGACGGTAGGACAGGGGGCAGGATCTTC.

The chain has TRBV7-3 and TRBJ2-1; D gene ambiguous. Germline-derived CDR1 and CDR2 are SGHTA and FQGTGA. V shed 4 bases and J shed 7 bases, with 8 bases lying between them. This CDR3 spans 12 amino acids. CDR3 sequence (DNA): TGTGCCAGCAGCTCCCTCTCAAATGAGCAGTTCTTC. Its translation: CASSSLSNEQFF.

This clone turned up a few times. The V gene is TRBV28, the J gene TRBJ2-2; unclear D gene. This CDR3 contains 13 residues. The germline V and J ends were trimmed by 4 bases and 6 bases, with 9 bases remaining between them. Germline-derived CDR1 and CDR2 are MDHEN and SYDVKM. The CDR3 region has the DNA TGTGCCAGCAGTTCCCAGGATTCCGGGGAGCTGTTTTTT. Its protein is CASSSQDSGELFF. Full variable domain (remainder filled in from reference TRBV28 and TRBJ2-2): DVKVTQSSRYLVKRTGEKVFLECVQDMDHENMFWYRQDPGLGLRLIYFSYDVKMKEKGDIPEGYSVSREKKERFSLILESASTNQTSMYLCASSSQDSGELFFGEGSRLTVL.

V usage is TRBV5-8 and J usage is TRBJ1-1; 11 bases line up with TRBD1. Per the germline V gene, CDR1 is SGHTS and CDR2 is YDEGEE. V was clipped by 4 bases and J by 12 bases; unmatched bases: 8. The CDR3 has 13 residues. Here the CDR3 reads CASSRDRGEKTFF. CDR3 coding DNA: TGTGCCAGCAGCCGGGACAGGGGGGAAAAGACTTTCTTT. The full variable domain, in which reference TRBV5-8 and TRBJ1-1 provide the parts outside the CDR3, is EAGVTQSPTHLIKTRGQQATLRCSPISGHTSVYWYQQALGLGLQFLLWYDEGEERNRGNFPPRFSGRQFPNYSSELNVNALELEDSALYLCASSRDRGEKTFFGQGTRLTVV.

This chain joins TRBV2 and TRBJ2-5; D is ambiguous. The CDR3 consists of 13 residues. Trimming pared 6 bases from V and 2 bases from J, leaving 10 bases between. Germline V gene lookup returns CDR1 SNHLY and CDR2 FYNNEI. The CDR3 DNA reads TGTGCCAGCAGGTTACAGAAGCAAGAGACCCAGTACTTC. Protein sequence: CASRLQKQETQYF. The full variable domain, completed using reference TRBV2 and TRBJ2-5, is EPEVTQTPSHQVTQMGQEVILRCVPISNHLYFYWYRQILGQKVEFLVSFYNNEISEKSEIFDDQFSVERPDGSNFTLKIRSTKLEDSAMYFCASRLQKQETQYFGPGTRLLVL.

The genes are TRBV15 and TRBJ2-5; D gene unclear. This CDR3 contains 14 residues. Deletions cut 0 bases from V and 6 bases from J, with 11 bases between. The germline V gene encodes CDR1 LNHNV and CDR2 YYDKDF (reference sequence). In nucleotides, the CDR3 is TGTGCCACCAGCAGAGATCACGGTCGGAAGACCCAGTACTTC. This translates into CATSRDHGRKTQYF.

This sequence joins TRBV7-2 and TRBJ2-1; no clear D gene. V was trimmed by 1 base and J by 10 bases, leaving 5 bases between them. Germline V gene lookup returns CDR1 SGHTA and CDR2 FQGNSA. The CDR3 length is 11 residues. CDR3 in amino acids: CASSLEVEQFF. The CDR3 coding sequence is TGTGCCAGCAGCTTAGAGGTGGAGCAGTTCTTC. Combining the CDR3 with reference TRBV7-2 and TRBJ2-1 gives the whole variable domain GAGVSQSPSNKVTEKGKDVELRCDPISGHTALYWYRQSLGQGLEFLIYFQGNSAPDKSGLPSDRFSAERTGGSVSTLTIQRTQQEDSAVYLCASSLEVEQFFGPGTRLTVL.

J is TRBJ2-2 and V is TRBV9; 7 nucleotides align to TRBD1. The CDR3 has 16 residues. The junction had 6 bases not matched to a gene; V was cut back by 3 bases and J by 1 base. CDR1 is SGDLS, CDR2 YYNGEE, per germline. Written as DNA, the CDR3 is TGTGCCAGCAGCGGACGACAGGGCAGGAACACCGGGGAGCTGTTTTTT. Protein product: CASSGRQGRNTGELFF.

The chain has TRBV11-2 and TRBJ2-7, with D hard to call. Germline CDR1 SGHAT, CDR2 FQNNGV. The CDR3 extends over 12 amino acids. Trimming stripped 5 bases from V and 2 bases from J, with 7 bases between. The CDR3 loop is CASSRRAYEQYF. The CDR3 DNA sequence: TGTGCCAGCAGCCGTCGGGCCTACGAGCAGTACTTC.

The CDR3, as DNA: TGTGCCAGCAGCTTAGGGGGGGCGAATGGCTACACCTTC. Amino acid sequence: CASSLGGANGYTF. The chain has TRBV13 and TRBJ1-2; maybe TRBD1 (6 bases). Germline CDR1 PRHDT, CDR2 FYEKMQ (reference sequence). The CDR3 has 13 amino acids. Trimming took off 0 bases at V and 6 bases at J, with 8 bases between the two ends.

This chain joins TRBV5-1 and TRBJ2-1; 10 nucleotides align to TRBD1. There are 15 residues in the CDR3. Looked up from germline, CDR1 is SGHRS and CDR2 is YFSETQ. V dropped 0 bases and J dropped 8; count of bases not matched to a gene: 5. CDR3 protein: CASSLGTGGKDEQFF. The CDR3 DNA reads TGCGCCAGCAGCTTGGGGACAGGGGGGAAAGATGAGCAGTTCTTC.

This sequence joins TRBV7-2 and TRBJ1-1, with D possibly matching TRBD1 (5 bases). Trimming left V 5 bases short and J 3 bases short, with 10 bases between. This CDR3 region has 13 residues. Germline V gene sequence: CDR1 SGHTA, CDR2 FQGNSA. CDR3 protein: CASSIQQDTEAFF. The CDR3 DNA sequence: TGTGCCAGCAGCATCCAACAGGACACTGAAGCTTTCTTT. The full variable domain, its missing parts supplied by reference TRBV7-2 and TRBJ1-1, is GAGVSQSPSNKVTEKGKDVELRCDPISGHTALYWYRQSLGQGLEFLIYFQGNSAPDKSGLPSDRFSAERTGGSVSTLTIQRTQQEDSAVYLCASSIQQDTEAFFGQGTRLTVV.

This chain connects TRBV11-3 to TRBJ1-2; TRBD1 is a possible D gene (5 bases). The CDR3 has 15 residues. V lost 0 bases to trimming and J lost 4 bases, with 12 bases between them. The germline V gene has CDR1 SGHNT and CDR2 YENEEA. CDR3 protein: CASSLERGSTYGYTF. The CDR3 DNA sequence: TGTGCCAGCAGCTTAGAGCGGGGGTCAACCTATGGCTACACCTTC.

The rearrangement uses TRBV7-2 and TRBJ2-2, with 7 bases that match TRBD1. With V trimmed by 1 base and J by 1 base, 0 bases remained unmatched. There are 15 residues in the CDR3. The germline gives CDR1 SGHTA, CDR2 FQGNSA. The CDR3 bases are TGTGCCAGCAGCTTAGGGACAGGGAACACCGGGGAGCTGTTTTTT. Amino acid sequence: CASSLGTGNTGELFF.

The sample holds one count of this clone. This chain uses TRBV19 with TRBJ2-5; 11 bases line up with TRBD2. The CDR3 consists of 16 residues. The V and J ends lost 6 bases and 2 bases, in that order; junction bases with no gene match: 8. Germline lookup yields CDR1 LNHDA and CDR2 SQIVND (reference sequence). The CDR3 coding sequence is TGTGCCAGTAGGCGCCTAGCGGGGGGTTCGCAAGAGACCCAGTACTTC. Translation: CASRRLAGGSQETQYF.

V and J are TRBV12-2 and TRBJ1-4; whether TRBD1, the table's D call, matches the DNA was not checked. TRBV12-2 corresponds to a pseudogene. CDR3 length: 15 amino acids. The CDR3 spells CASRLLQGVGEKLFF. The CDR3 DNA follows: TGTGCAAGTCGCTTACTTCAGGGGGTGGGCGAAAAACTGTTTTTT.

This clone was seen a few times. The chain recombines TRBV18 with TRBJ2-1; D may be TRBD2 (6 bases). From germline, CDR1 is KGHSH and CDR2 LQKENI. CDR3 length equals 16 residues. V was clipped by 8 bases and J by 0 bases, with 17 bases between them. CDR3 nucleotides: TGTGCCAGCCGGGAGACAGTTAGTAACTCCTACAATGAGCAGTTCTTC. Translated: CASRETVSNSYNEQFF.

The chain couples TRBV6-2 or TRBV6-3 to TRBJ2-7, with 8 bases fitting TRBD2. Germline lookup yields CDR1 MNHEY and CDR2 SVGEGT. V lost 6 bases, J lost 4 bases, and 8 bases stayed unmatched. CDR3 size: 14 residues. The CDR3 region is CASSEREFSYEQYF. CDR3 nucleotides: TGTGCCAGCAGCGAGCGGGAGTTCTCTTACGAGCAGTACTTC.

This chain connects TRBV7-9 to TRBJ1-4; D not certain. Trimming pared 5 bases from V and 7 bases from J, leaving 17 bases between. Germline CDR1 and CDR2: SEHNR and FQNEAQ (reference sequence). This CDR3 region has 15 residues. The chain's CDR3 is CASSLSAVDGEKLFF. DNA of the CDR3: TGTGCCAGCAGCCTGAGTGCGGTGGACGGTGAAAAACTGTTTTTT.

CDR3 protein: CASSEASFRGGYNEAFF. The CDR3 nucleotides read TGTGCCAGCAGTGAAGCGTCGTTCAGGGGAGGATACAATGAAGCTTTCTTT. The chain links TRBV6-1 to TRBJ1-1, with TRBD1 as a possible D gene (6 bases). V lost 0 bases to trimming and J lost 7 bases, with 21 bases between them. The CDR3 is 17 residues long. From germline, CDR1 is MNHNS and CDR2 SASEGT.

CDR3 sequence reads: CASSLGRGNEQFF. CDR3 in DNA: TGTGCCAGCAGTCTCGGGAGGGGGAATGAGCAGTTCTTC. This chain uses TRBV25-1 with TRBJ2-1; 8 bases map to TRBD2. Trimming cost V 5 bases and J 7 bases; bases outside gene matches: 4. CDR3 length equals 13 residues. The germline gives CDR1 MGHDK, CDR2 SYGVNS.

The CDR3 loop reads CAQASGSNNEQFF. The CDR3 region has the DNA TGTGCCCAAGCTAGCGGGAGTAACAATGAGCAGTTCTTC. The J gene is TRBJ2-1, the V gene TRBV30, with 10 bases aligning to TRBD2. J was trimmed by 5 bases and V by 8 bases; bases with no gene match: 6. The germline V gene has CDR1 GTSNPN and CDR2 SVGIG (reference sequence). The CDR3 consists of 13 residues.